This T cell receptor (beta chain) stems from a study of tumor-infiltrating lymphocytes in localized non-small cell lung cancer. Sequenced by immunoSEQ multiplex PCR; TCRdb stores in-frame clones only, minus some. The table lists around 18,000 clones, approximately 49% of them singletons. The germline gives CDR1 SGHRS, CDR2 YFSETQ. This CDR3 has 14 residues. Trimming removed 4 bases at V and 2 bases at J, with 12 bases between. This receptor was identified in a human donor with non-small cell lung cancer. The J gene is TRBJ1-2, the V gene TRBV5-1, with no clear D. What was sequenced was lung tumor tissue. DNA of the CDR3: TGCGCCAGCAGCCCATCAATGTCCAACTATGGCTACACCTTC. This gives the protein CASSPSMSNYGYTF.